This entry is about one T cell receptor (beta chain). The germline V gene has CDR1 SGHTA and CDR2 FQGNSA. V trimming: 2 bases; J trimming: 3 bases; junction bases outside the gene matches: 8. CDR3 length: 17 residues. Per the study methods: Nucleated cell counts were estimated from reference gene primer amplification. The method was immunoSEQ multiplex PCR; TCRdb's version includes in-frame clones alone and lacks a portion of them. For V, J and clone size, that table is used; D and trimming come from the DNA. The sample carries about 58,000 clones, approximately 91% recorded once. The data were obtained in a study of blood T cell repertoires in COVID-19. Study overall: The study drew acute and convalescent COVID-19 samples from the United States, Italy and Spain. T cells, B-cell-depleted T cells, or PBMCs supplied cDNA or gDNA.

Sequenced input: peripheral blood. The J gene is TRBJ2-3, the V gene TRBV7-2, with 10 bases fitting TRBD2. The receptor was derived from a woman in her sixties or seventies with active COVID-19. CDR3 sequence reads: CASSLLPAGGETDTQYF. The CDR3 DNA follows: TGTGCCAGCAGCTTACTTCCAGCGGGAGGGGAAACAGATACGCAGTATTTT.